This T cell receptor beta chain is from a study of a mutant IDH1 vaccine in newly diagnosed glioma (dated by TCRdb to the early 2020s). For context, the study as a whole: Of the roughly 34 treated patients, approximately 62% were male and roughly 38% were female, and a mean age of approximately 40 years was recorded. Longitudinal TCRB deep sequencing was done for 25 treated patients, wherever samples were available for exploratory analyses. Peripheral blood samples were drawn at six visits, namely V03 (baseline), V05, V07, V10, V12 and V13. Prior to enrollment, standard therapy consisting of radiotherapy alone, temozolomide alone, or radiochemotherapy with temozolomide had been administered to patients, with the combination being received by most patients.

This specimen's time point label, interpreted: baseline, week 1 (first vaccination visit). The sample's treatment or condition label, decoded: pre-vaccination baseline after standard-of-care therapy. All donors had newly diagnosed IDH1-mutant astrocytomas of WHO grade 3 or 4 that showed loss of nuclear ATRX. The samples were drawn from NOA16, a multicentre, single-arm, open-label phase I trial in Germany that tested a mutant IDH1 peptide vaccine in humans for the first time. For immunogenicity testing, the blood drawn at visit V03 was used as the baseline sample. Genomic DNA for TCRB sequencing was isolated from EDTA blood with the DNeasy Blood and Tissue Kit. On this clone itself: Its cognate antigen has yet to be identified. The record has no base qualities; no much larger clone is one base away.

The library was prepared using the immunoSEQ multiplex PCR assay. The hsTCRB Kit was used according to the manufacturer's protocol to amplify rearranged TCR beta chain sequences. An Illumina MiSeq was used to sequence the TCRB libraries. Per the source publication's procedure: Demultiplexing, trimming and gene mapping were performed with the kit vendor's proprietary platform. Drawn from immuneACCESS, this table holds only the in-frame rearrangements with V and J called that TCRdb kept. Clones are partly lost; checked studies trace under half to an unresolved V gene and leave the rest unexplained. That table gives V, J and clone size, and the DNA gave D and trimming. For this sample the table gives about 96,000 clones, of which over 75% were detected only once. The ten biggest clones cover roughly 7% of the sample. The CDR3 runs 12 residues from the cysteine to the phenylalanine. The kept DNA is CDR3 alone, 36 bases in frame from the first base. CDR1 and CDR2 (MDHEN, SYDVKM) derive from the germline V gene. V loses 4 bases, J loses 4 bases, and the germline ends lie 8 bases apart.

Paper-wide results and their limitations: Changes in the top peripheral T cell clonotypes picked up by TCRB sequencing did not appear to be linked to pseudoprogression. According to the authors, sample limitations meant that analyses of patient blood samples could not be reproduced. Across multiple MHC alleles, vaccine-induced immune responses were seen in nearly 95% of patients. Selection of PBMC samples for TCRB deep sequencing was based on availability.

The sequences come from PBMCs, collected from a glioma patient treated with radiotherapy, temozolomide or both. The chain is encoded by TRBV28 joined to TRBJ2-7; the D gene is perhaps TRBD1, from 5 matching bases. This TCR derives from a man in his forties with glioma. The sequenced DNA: TGTGCCAGCAGTTCGACAGTATACGAGCAGTACTTC. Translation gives CASSSTVYEQYF. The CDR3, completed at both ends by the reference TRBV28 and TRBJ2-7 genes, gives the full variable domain DVKVTQSSRYLVKRTGEKVFLECVQDMDHENMFWYRQDPGLGLRLIYFSYDVKMKEKGDIPEGYSVSREKKERFSLILESASTNQTSMYLCASSSTVYEQYFGPGTRLTVT.